Sequencing of this TCR beta chain was carried out in a study of T cells in Graves' hyperthyroidism and ophthalmopathy. Findings of the study overall: Ophthalmopathy was model-predicted a median roughly 6.3 months pre-onset.

A word on this clonotype: Its antigen is as yet unknown.

RNA transcripts yielded amplified TCR beta CDR3 regions. A first-round RT-PCR of the TCR CDR3 used the HTBI primer set. MiXCR, applied by TCRdb to the multiplex PCR reads, yields one record per CDR3 protein. In the table there are some 560,000 distinct CDR3 sequences, 14% of which are singletons. CDR1 and CDR2 (germline): MNHNS, SASEGT. The CDR3 totals 16 residues. V lost 3 bases, J lost 6 bases, and 13 bases stayed unmatched. Hyperthyroidism had been newly diagnosed in patients aged 18 to 65, and its duration was under 2 months. Over 8 ml fresh peripheral blood yielded the PBMCs. The sequenced material came from blood. The TCR originated in a middle-aged woman with Graves' hyperthyroidism. This chain uses TRBV6-1 with TRBJ1-2, with 7 positions matching TRBD1. CDR3 sequence reads: CASSDARTGHLDGYTF. The CDR3 coding sequence is TGTGCCAGCAGTGACGCCAGGACAGGTCATTTAGATGGCTACACCTTC.